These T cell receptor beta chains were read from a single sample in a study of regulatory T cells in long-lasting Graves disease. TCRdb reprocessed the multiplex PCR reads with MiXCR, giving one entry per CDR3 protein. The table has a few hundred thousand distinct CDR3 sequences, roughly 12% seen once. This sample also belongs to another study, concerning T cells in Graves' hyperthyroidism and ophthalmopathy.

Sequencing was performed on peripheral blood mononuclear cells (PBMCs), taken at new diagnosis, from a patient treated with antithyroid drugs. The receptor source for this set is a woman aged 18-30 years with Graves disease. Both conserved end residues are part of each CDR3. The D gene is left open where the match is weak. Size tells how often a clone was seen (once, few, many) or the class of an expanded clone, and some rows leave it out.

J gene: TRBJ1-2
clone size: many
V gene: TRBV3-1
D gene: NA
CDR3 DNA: TGTGCCAGCAGCCAAGAAGGTGCTGGCTACACCTTC
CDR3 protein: CASSQEGAGYTF

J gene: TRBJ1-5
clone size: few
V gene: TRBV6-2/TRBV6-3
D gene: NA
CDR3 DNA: TGTGCCAGCAGTTACGAAATAGTTACTAGCAATCAGCCCCAGCATTTT
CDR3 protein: CASSYEIVTSNQPQHF

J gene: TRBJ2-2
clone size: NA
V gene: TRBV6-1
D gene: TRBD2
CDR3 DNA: TGTGCCAGCAGCCCCGGGACTAGCGGGGGCACCGGGGAGCTGTTTTTT
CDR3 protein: CASSPGTSGGTGELFF

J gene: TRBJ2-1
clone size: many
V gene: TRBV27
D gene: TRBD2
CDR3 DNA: TGTGCCAGCAGCCCTAGCGGGAGCCTTTTCAATGAGCAGTTCTTC
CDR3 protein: CASSPSGSLFNEQFF

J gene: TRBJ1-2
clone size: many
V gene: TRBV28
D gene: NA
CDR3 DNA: TGTGCCAGCAGATCAACGTCGGACTATGGCTACACCTTC
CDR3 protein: CASRSTSDYGYTF

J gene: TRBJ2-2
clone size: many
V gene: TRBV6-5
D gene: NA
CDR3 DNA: TGTGCCAGCAGTTACGCTCAGGGGGGTACCGGGGAGCTGTTTTTT
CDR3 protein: CASSYAQGGTGELFF

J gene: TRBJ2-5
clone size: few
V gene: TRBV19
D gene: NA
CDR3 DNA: TGTGCCAGTAGTCTGGAGAGAAAAGCCCGCGAGACCCAGTACTTC
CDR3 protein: CASSLERKARETQYF

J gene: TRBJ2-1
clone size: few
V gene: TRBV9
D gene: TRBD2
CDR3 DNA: TGTGCCAGCAGCGCCCCCTCTAGCGGGAATTACAATGAGCAGTTCTTC
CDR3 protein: CASSAPSSGNYNEQFF

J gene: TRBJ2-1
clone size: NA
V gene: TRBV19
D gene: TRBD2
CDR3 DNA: TGTGCCAGTAGTGTAGCGGGAGCCGGGTCCTACAATGAGCAGTTCTTC
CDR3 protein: CASSVAGAGSYNEQFF

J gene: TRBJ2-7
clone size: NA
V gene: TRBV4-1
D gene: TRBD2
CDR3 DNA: TGCGCCAGCAGCCAAGGGGGGGCTAGCGGGAGGGCCTTCAACGAGCAGTACTTC
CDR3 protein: CASSQGGASGRAFNEQYF

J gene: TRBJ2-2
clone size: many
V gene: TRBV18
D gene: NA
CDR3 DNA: TGTGCCAGCTCACCGATCTACACAGGGACCGGGGAGCTGTTTTTT
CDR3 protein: CASSPIYTGTGELFF

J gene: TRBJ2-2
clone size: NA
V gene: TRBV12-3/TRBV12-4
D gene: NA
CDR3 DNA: TGTGCCAGCAGTCCTACAAGGAGAGGATTGAACACCGGGGAGCTGTTTTTT
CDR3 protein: CASSPTRRGLNTGELFF

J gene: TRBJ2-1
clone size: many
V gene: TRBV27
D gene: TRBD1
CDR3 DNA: TGTGCCAGCAGTTTATCGCCCCAGGGGGCCCACAATGAGCAGTTCTTC
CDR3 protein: CASSLSPQGAHNEQFF

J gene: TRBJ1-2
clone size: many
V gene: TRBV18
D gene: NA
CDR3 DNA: TGTGCCAGCTCGCGACAGGATCTTGATGGCTACACCTTC
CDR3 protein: CASSRQDLDGYTF

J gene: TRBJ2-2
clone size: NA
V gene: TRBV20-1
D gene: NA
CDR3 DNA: TGCAGTGCTATGGCCCACGGAACCACCCGGGAGCTGTTTTTT
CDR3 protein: CSAMAHGTTRELFF

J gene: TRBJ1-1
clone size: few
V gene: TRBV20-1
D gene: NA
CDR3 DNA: TGCAGTGCTGAGGGGGGTAACACTGAAGCTTTCTTT
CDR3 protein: CSAEGGNTEAFF

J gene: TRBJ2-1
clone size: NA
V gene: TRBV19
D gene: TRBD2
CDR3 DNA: TGTGCCAGTAGTATGAGCGGGAGTGCCGGAAATGAGCAGTTCTTC
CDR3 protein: CASSMSGSAGNEQFF

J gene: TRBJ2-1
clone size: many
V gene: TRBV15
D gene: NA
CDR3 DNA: TGTGCCACCAGCAGAGGAGGAGACTCCGACTACAATGAGCAGTTCTTC
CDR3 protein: CATSRGGDSDYNEQFF

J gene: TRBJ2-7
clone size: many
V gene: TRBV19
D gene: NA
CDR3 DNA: TGTGCCAGTAGTATATCCGGACAGCTAGGCTACGAGCAGTACTTC
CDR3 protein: CASSISGQLGYEQYF

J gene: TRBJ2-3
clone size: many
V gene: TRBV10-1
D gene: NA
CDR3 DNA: TGCGCCAGCAGTGACCGGGGAGAAGATACGCAGTATTTT
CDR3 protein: CASSDRGEDTQYF

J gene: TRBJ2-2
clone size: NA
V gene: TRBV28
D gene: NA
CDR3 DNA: TGTGCCAGCAGTTACAACTATAATAGTATCAGGGATTGGGGCGGGGAGCTGTTTTTT
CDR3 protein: CASSYNYNSIRDWGGELFF

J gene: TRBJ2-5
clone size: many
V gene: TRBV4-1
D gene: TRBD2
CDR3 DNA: TGCGCCAGCAGCCAAGCGGTGTCGGCCAGCGGGGGACAAGAGACCCAGTACTTC
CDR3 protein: CASSQAVSASGGQETQYF

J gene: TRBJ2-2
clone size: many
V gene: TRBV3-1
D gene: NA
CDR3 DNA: TGTGCCAGCAGCCAAACTACCCCCTTGGGGAACACCGGGGAGCTGTTTTTT
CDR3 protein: CASSQTTPLGNTGELFF

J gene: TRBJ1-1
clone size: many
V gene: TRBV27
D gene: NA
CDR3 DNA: TGTGCCAGCGGATACAGGGCCGGCACTGAAGCTTTCTTT
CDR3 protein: CASGYRAGTEAFF

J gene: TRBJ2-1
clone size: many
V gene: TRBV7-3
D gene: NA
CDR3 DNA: TGTGCCAGCAGCTTAACTGCTGCCCATGAGCAGTTCTTC
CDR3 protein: CASSLTAAHEQFF

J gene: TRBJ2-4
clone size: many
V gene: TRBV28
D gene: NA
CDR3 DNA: TGTGCCAGCAGCCAACCCCGGGATTATACCTTCGGTGCCAAAAACATTCAGTACTTC
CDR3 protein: CASSQPRDYTFGAKNIQYF

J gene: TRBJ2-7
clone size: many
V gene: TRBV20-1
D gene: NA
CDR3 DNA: TGCAGTGCTAGAGTTGAGCTGAGTGGCGCCGAGCAGTACTTC
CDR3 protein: CSARVELSGAEQYF

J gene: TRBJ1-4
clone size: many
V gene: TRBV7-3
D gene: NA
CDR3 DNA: TGTGCCAGCAGCTTACCCCCAAGGGCCACTAATGAAAAACTGTTTTTT
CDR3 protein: CASSLPPRATNEKLFF

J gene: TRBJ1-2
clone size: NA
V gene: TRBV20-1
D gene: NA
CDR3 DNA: TGCAGTGCTAGAGATTATAATTTAGCGAATAACTATGGCTACACCTTC
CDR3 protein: CSARDYNLANNYGYTF

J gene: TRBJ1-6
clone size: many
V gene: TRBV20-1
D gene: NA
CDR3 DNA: TGCAGTGCTAGAGGGAGAACCAATTCACCCCTCCACTTT
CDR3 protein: CSARGRTNSPLHF

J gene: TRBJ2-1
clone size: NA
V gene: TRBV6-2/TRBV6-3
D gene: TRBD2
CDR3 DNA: TGTGCCAGCAGTTACCCTCTCGGGACTAGCGGGGGGATCCCCAATGAGCAGTTCTTC
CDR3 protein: CASSYPLGTSGGIPNEQFF

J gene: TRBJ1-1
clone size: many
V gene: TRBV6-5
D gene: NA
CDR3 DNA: TGTGCCAGCAGTTACTCCCGAGAAGCTTTCTTT
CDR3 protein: CASSYSREAFF

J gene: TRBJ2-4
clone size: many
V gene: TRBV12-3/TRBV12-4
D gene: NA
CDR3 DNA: TGTGCCAGCAGTTTAATCCGGGACAGGACTAGCAAAAACATTCAGTACTTC
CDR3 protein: CASSLIRDRTSKNIQYF

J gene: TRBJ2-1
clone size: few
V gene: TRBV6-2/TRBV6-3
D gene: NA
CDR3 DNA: TGTGCCAGCCAAGGGGTACCCTCCTACAATGAGCAGTTCTTC
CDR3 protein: CASQGVPSYNEQFF

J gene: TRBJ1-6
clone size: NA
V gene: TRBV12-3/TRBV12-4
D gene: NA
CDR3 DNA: TGTGCCAGCAGTCCCCGCGAAAGCCCCTATAATTCACCCCTCCACTTT
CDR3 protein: CASSPRESPYNSPLHF

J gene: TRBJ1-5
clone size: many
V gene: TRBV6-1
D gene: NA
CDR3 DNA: TGTGCCAGCAGACGCCGGTTTAGAGGTAATCAGCCCCAGCATTTT
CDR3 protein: CASRRRFRGNQPQHF

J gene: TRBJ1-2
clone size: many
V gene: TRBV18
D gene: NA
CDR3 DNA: TGTGCCAGCTCACCACCAAATTACGAGGCTTATGGCTACACCTTC
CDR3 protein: CASSPPNYEAYGYTF

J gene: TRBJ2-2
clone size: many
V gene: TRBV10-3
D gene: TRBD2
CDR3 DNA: TGTGCCATCAGTGAGGGGGCGGGAGTTAATAACGGGGAGCTGTTTTTT
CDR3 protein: CAISEGAGVNNGELFF

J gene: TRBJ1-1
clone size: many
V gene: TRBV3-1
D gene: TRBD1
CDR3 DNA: TGTGCCAGCAGCCAGTGGACAGGGGAGAACACTGAAGCTTTCTTT
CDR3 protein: CASSQWTGENTEAFF

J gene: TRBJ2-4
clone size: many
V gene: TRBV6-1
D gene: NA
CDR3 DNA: TGTGCCAGCAGTCCAAACCGAGGGGGGATAGCCAAAAACATTCAGTACTTC
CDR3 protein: CASSPNRGGIAKNIQYF

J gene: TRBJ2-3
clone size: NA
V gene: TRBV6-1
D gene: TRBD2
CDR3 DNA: TGTGCCAGCACTAGATCGGGGGGGGCTCCAGATACGCAGTATTTT
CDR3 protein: CASTRSGGAPDTQYF

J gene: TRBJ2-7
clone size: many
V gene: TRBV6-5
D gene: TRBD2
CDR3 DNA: TGTGCCAGCAGTTACTCGTTTAGCGGGAGAGGCGAGCAGTACTTC
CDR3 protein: CASSYSFSGRGEQYF

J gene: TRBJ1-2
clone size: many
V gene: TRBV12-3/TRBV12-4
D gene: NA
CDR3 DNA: TGTGCCAGCAGCCCGGACTGGTACTATGGCTACACCTTC
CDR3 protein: CASSPDWYYGYTF

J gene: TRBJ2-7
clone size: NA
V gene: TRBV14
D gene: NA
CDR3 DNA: TGTGCCAGCAGCCATCTCCAAATCTCTAACGAGCAGTACTTC
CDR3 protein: CASSHLQISNEQYF

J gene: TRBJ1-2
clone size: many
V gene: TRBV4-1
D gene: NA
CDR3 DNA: TGCGCCAGCAGCCAGCCGGCAGCGGGTATCTATGGCTACACCTTC
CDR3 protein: CASSQPAAGIYGYTF

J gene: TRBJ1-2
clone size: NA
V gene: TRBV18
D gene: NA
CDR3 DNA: TGTGCCAGCCCACCGGCACCTAACTATGGCTACACCTTC
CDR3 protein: CASPPAPNYGYTF